Below, one TCR beta chain is given with its context. Its antigen is as yet unknown. A much bigger clone sits one base away, suggesting this may be a read error. The CDR3 runs 15 residues. The V gene lost 7 bases and the J gene lost 4 bases, with 20 bases spanning the gap. Out of unsorted whole blood came the blood RNA, and germline DNA was extracted as well. The investigators made TCR beta cDNA from about 0.45 ug total RNA, using a constant-region primer. Three nested multiplex PCR rounds, a slightly modified ARM-PCR method, built the TCR beta libraries. TRBV1-TRBV30 forward primers and a C-beta reverse primer were used in the first two PCR rounds, which each ran for approximately 10 cycles. Using its own MiXCR run on the multiplex PCR reads, TCRdb lists one record per CDR3 protein. This table holds approximately 300,000 distinct CDR3 sequences, over 55% found once. The data belong to a study of tumor-infiltrating lymphocytes in primary liver carcinoma. Looking at the study overall: Surgery removed the patients' primary liver carcinoma. The study obtained roughly 3.5 to 7.13 million productive TCRbeta reads per sample, similar across tissue types.

Whole-study results and caveats: Pairs comparing tumor with adjacent tissue or blood overlapped less than pairs drawn from tumor regions.

The TCR sequence derives from a man between 35 and 55 years old with primary liver carcinoma and hepatitis B virus infection. The rearrangement joins TRBV12-3 or TRBV12-4 to TRBJ2-7; a possible D gene is TRBD2 (6 bases). The sequencing sample was made of peripheral blood. CDR3 amino acids: CASTFDSSGGYEQYF. The CDR3 DNA follows: TGTGCCAGCACTTTTGATAGTAGCGGAGGATACGAGCAGTACTTC.